This entry lists 13 T cell receptor beta chains sequenced from one sample in a study of vaccination and CD4 T cells after COVID-19 (dated by TCRdb to between 2020 and 2023). For these TCRs, the target antigens are not known. Library preparation employed PCR. Reads for this sample came from an Illumina iSeq 100. DNA from cultured CD4+ T cells was subjected to TCR sequencing with the Oncomine TCR Beta short-read assay at the Johns Hopkins FTIC core. Clones were called with MiXCR by TCRdb after fastp trimmed the public reads at Q25, and only in-frame beta chains were retained. Under each unique CDR3 protein, matching rows form one entry showing the most common genes and DNA. The sample includes 20,000 or so distinct CDR3 sequences, with just over 55% observed a single time. The biggest ten clones account for about 10% of the sample. The treatment or condition label for this specimen denotes: approximately 9-day PBMC culture with coronavirus spike peptide pools or control peptides (ViraFEST assay).

Sequenced material: CD4+ T cells from blood, cultured in vitro. Receptor source: a human donor who had recovered from COVID-19.

The V and J genes are TRBV20-1 and TRBJ2-7, with TRBD2 matching over 9 bases. Per germline, CDR1 DFQATT and CDR2 SNEGSKA (reference sequence). The CDR3 sequence is 16 residues long. The trim removed 0 bases at V and 2 bases at J, leaving 8 bases unmatched. The CDR3 sequence is CSARDPSTSGPYEQYF. The CDR3, as DNA: TGCAGTGCTAGAGATCCTTCGACTAGCGGTCCCTACGAGCAGTACTTC.

V gene TRBV7-9 combines with J gene TRBJ2-7; D not resolved. The germline V gene encodes CDR1 SEHNR and CDR2 FQNEAQ (reference sequence). The CDR3 sequence is 12 residues long. V gave up 2 bases and J gave up 4 bases, with 6 bases separating them. The CDR3 reads CASSLIPYEQYF. DNA of the CDR3: TGTGCCAGCAGCTTAATCCCTTACGAGCAGTACTTC.

The chain links TRBV6-2 or TRBV6-3 to TRBJ2-7; D could derive from TRBD1 or TRBD2 (6 bases each). Looked up from germline, CDR1 is MNHEY and CDR2 is SVGEGT. This CDR3 is 13 amino acids long. V lost 6 bases and J 6 bases, leaving 15 bases between the germline ends. CDR3 sequence: CASRGGLKVEQYF. The CDR3 DNA follows: TGTGCCAGCAGAGGGGGGCTGAAGGTCGAGCAGTACTTC.

This sequence joins TRBV7-3 and TRBJ2-3, with TRBD1 matching 7 bases. CDR1 and CDR2 (germline): SGHTA, FQGTGA. The CDR3 consists of 13 residues. Trimming took 5 bases from V and 5 from J; bases not matched to a gene: 4. As DNA, the CDR3 is TGTGCCAGCAGCGCTTGGACAGGAGATACGCAGTATTTT. It codes for CASSAWTGDTQYF.

The genes are TRBV20-1 and TRBJ1-1; unclear D gene. Trimming pared 6 bases from V and 11 bases from J, leaving 16 bases between. From germline, CDR1 is DFQATT and CDR2 SNEGSKA (reference sequence). The CDR3 length is 11 residues. The CDR3 nucleotides are TGCAGTGCCCGAGAGGAGCGGAGGGCTTTCTTT. Its protein is CSAREERRAFF.

The chain joins TRBV11-1 to TRBJ2-7, with D unclear. The ends were cut back, 5 bases at V and 2 bases at J, with 10 bases in the middle. Germline V gene sequence: CDR1 SGHAT, CDR2 FQDESV (reference sequence). CDR3 length equals 13 residues. This chain's CDR3 is CASSPPAAYEQYF. The CDR3 DNA sequence: TGTGCCAGCAGCCCCCCGGCAGCCTACGAGCAGTACTTC.

The V and J genes are TRBV20-1 and TRBJ2-7, with D tentatively TRBD1 or TRBD2 (5 bases each). This CDR3 is built from 12 residues. CDR1 DFQATT and CDR2 SNEGSKA come from the germline V gene (reference sequence). The germline V and J ends were trimmed by 3 bases and 6 bases, with 12 bases remaining between them. CDR3 coding DNA: TGCAGTGCTAGCTGGGGGAACTTCGAGCAGTACTTC. Amino acid sequence: CSASWGNFEQYF.

V gene TRBV2 combines with J gene TRBJ1-1, with D possibly matching TRBD1 (6 bases). CDR3 length: 15 residues. CDR1 is SNHLY, CDR2 FYNNEI, per germline. V was shortened by 7 bases and J by 4 bases, with 19 bases between the two germline ends. This chain's CDR3 is CASKPSQGYGTEAFF. The CDR3 nucleotides read TGTGCCAGCAAACCGTCTCAGGGGTATGGCACTGAAGCTTTCTTT.

The chain has TRBV7-2 and TRBJ1-2; no clear D gene. The CDR3 has 13 amino acids. Germline V gene data show CDR1 as SGHTA and CDR2 as FQGNSA. Trimming took off 1 base at V and 8 bases at J, with 11 bases between the two ends. In nucleotides, the CDR3 is TGTGCCAGCAGCTTAGAGCGGCAAAGCGGCTACACCTTC. The encoded protein is CASSLERQSGYTF. Combining the CDR3 with reference TRBV7-2 and TRBJ1-2 gives the whole variable domain GAGVSQSPSNKVTEKGKDVELRCDPISGHTALYWYRQSLGQGLEFLIYFQGNSAPDKSGLPSDRFSAERTGGSVSTLTIQRTQQEDSAVYLCASSLERQSGYTFGSGTRLTVV.

This clonotype has only one observation. The V call is TRBV7-2, the J call TRBJ2-3; D remains ambiguous. V gave up 2 bases and J gave up 5 bases, with 17 bases separating them. The CDR3 runs 16 residues. Germline lookup yields CDR1 SGHTA and CDR2 FQGNSA. Written as DNA, the CDR3 is TGTGCCAGCAGCTTATCTTCGGCAGTTCGATTAGATACGCAGTATTTT. It is translated as CASSLSSAVRLDTQYF.

J is TRBJ2-1 and V is TRBV6-2 or TRBV6-3; D ambiguous. V dropped 6 bases and J dropped 8 bases, with 8 bases sitting between them. Germline CDR1 reads MNHEY; CDR2 reads SVGEGT. This CDR3 comprises 11 residues. This chain's CDR3 is CASRNRDEQFF. CDR3 nucleotide sequence: TGTGCCAGCAGGAATAGGGATGAGCAGTTCTTC.

J is TRBJ1-1 and V is TRBV6-2 or TRBV6-3, with D possibly being TRBD1 (5 bases). Deletions cut 0 bases from V and 1 base from J, with 18 bases between. This CDR3 has 18 residues. Germline lookup yields CDR1 MNHEY and CDR2 SVGEGT. The CDR3 sequence: CASSYSGTLRSQNTEAFF. CDR3 coding DNA: TGTGCCAGCAGTTACTCGGGGACCCTTAGGAGCCAGAACACTGAAGCTTTCTTT.

This CDR3 is CASSQEYGGSRRHGYTF. In DNA, the CDR3 is TGCGCCAGCAGCCAAGAATACGGGGGGTCACGTAGGCATGGCTACACCTTC. The chain employs TRBV4-3 and TRBJ1-2, with TRBD1 as a possible D gene (5 bases). This CDR3 spans 17 amino acids. V gave up 0 bases and J gave up 6 bases, with 20 bases separating them. The germline V gene encodes CDR1 LGHNA and CDR2 YSLEER.